This T cell receptor (beta chain) was found in a study of radiotherapy plus CTLA-4 blockade in lung cancer. Trimming took 3 bases from V and 2 from J, leaving 11 bases between them. CDR1 is SGHTA and CDR2 is FQGNSA in the germline V gene. This CDR3 is built from 14 residues. This clone was observed a few times. Clones were sequenced by immunoSEQ multiplex PCR, and TCRdb holds only the in-frame ones, with some missing. Seen here are about 49,000 clones, 80% to 90% observed once, and the top ten hold 28%. This chain joins TRBV7-2 and TRBJ2-7, with D unresolved. The sample was peripheral blood, taken from a patient treated with radiotherapy plus ipilimumab. The source of this sequence is a human donor with non-small cell lung cancer whose response to radiotherapy plus ipilimumab could not be evaluated. CDR3 protein: CASSLITVAYEQYF. In DNA form, the CDR3 reads TGTGCCAGCAGCTTGATCACGGTTGCCTACGAGCAGTACTTC.